This TCR beta chain was obtained from a study of blood T cell repertoires in COVID-19. Study as a whole: There were acute and convalescent COVID-19 samples, and they came from the United States, Italy and Spain. PBMCs, B-cell-depleted T cells, or T cells were the source of the cDNA or gDNA that made up the material.

CDR3 length: 20 residues. Germline V CDR1 and CDR2: SNHLY, FYNNEI. Germline trimming cut 3 bases from V and 4 bases from J; bases unmatched to any gene: 22. Authors' methods: Amplifying reference gene primers gave estimates of nucleated cell counts. Some clones are missing from TCRdb's copy, which holds only in-frame ones; the method was immunoSEQ multiplex PCR. That table gives V, J and clone size, and the DNA gave D and trimming. Of 150,000 to 200,000 clones in the sample, 70% to 90% were seen once. Seattle researchers signed up patients amid active infection and tracked them longitudinally. This clone has a count of ten or more.

The chain carries TRBV2 and TRBJ2-7; 9 bases are a match to TRBD2. Material for sequencing was peripheral blood. The TCR sequence derives from a man aged 55 to 70 with COVID-19, enrolled during active disease. In DNA form, the CDR3 reads TGTGCCAGCAGTGATCTGGCCCCAATCTCGAGCGGGAGGTACCAATACGAGCAGTACTTC. It yields the protein CASSDLAPISSGRYQYEQYF.